Presented here are 8 T cell receptor beta chains from one specimen sequenced in a study of blood T cell repertoires in COVID-19. Some clones are missing from TCRdb's copy, which holds only in-frame ones; the method was immunoSEQ multiplex PCR. The sample has some 400,000 clones, approximately 89% seen once. Material: PBMCs or T cells enriched from blood (not recorded which). The source of these receptors is a woman aged 25 to 39 who had recovered from COVID-19.

The chain combines TRBV30 with TRBJ2-2; D possibly corresponds to TRBD1 (6 bases). The germline CDR1 and CDR2 sequences are GTSNPN and SVGIG (reference sequence). With 4 bases removed from V and 4 bases from J, the gap between germline ends came to 10 bases. CDR3 length: 13 amino acids. The chain's CDR3 is CAWTEGGTGELFF. The CDR3 nucleotides read TGTGCCTGGACCGAAGGGGGCACCGGGGAGCTGTTTTTT. Based on the CDR3 plus reference TRBV30 and TRBJ2-2, the full variable domain is SQTIHQWPATLVQPVGSPLSLECTVEGTSNPNLYWYRQAAGRGLQLLFYSVGIGQISSEVPQNLSASRPQDRQFILSSKKLLLSDSGFYLCAWTEGGTGELFFGEGSRLTVL.

Only a few counts were recorded for this clone. The chain carries TRBV5-1 and TRBJ1-5; the match to TRBD1 covers 10 bases. CDR1 is SGHRS and CDR2 is YFSETQ in the germline V gene. This CDR3 is 15 amino acids long. Trimming took 1 base from V and 6 from J; bases not matched to a gene: 4. In DNA form, the CDR3 reads TGCGCCAGCAGCTTGAGGGACAGGGGCGTTCAGCCCCAGCATTTT. Its translation: CASSLRDRGVQPQHF. Full variable domain (rest looked up from reference TRBV5-1 and TRBJ1-5): KAGVTQTPRYLIKTRGQQVTLSCSPISGHRSVSWYQQTPGQGLQFLFEYFSETQRNKGNFPGRFSGRQFSNSRSEMNVSTLELGDSALYLCASSLRDRGVQPQHFGDGTRLSIL.

The J gene is TRBJ1-1, the V gene TRBV29-1; 10 bases are shared with TRBD1. The germline V gene encodes CDR1 SQVTM and CDR2 ANQGSEA. Trimming took 6 bases from V and 3 from J; bases not matched to a gene: 1. The CDR3 is made up of 12 amino acids. CDR3 nucleotide sequence: TGCAGCGTGGGGACAGGGGACACTGAAGCTTTCTTT. Translation gives CSVGTGDTEAFF.

The rearrangement links TRBV9 to TRBJ1-5; TRBD1 matches at 7 bases. V trimming: 0 bases; J trimming: 6 bases; junction bases outside the gene matches: 6. Germline CDR1 SGDLS, CDR2 YYNGEE. This CDR3 has 15 residues. The CDR3 nucleotides read TGTGCCAGCAGCGTAGGAACAGGGGTTAGTCAGCCCCAGCATTTT. This sequence encodes CASSVGTGVSQPQHF.

This chain's CDR3 is CASSSNPQTGENYEQYF. The CDR3 region has the DNA TGTGCCAGCAGCTCAAATCCCCAGACAGGGGAAAACTACGAGCAGTACTTC. The chain links TRBV7-9 to TRBJ2-7; 8 bases align to TRBD1. This CDR3 is 17 amino acids long. From germline, CDR1 is SEHNR and CDR2 FQNEAQ (reference sequence). V trimming: 4 bases; J trimming: 3 bases; junction bases outside the gene matches: 14.

The genes are TRBV24-1 and TRBJ2-2; TRBD1 matches at 8 bases. CDR3 size: 17 residues. Germline V lookup: CDR1 KGHDR, CDR2 SFDVKD. V was clipped by 3 bases and J by 3 bases; unmatched bases: 8. In DNA, the CDR3 is TGTGCCACCAGTGATCCCAGGACAGGGCGAGACACCGGGGAGCTGTTTTTT. As protein: CATSDPRTGRDTGELFF.

V gene TRBV7-3 combines with J gene TRBJ2-3; TRBD1 agrees at 7 bases. Germline assignment: CDR1 SGHTA and CDR2 FQGTGA. The V gene end was trimmed by 11 bases and the J gene end by 3 bases; junction bases not matched to a gene: 8. The length of the CDR3 is 13 residues. CDR3 region: CASRQGGTDTQYF. CDR3 bases: TGTGCCTCTCGACAGGGTGGGACAGATACGCAGTATTTT.

Note on this clone: At the DNA level, this CDR3 is encoded by other sequences in the same sample as well. The chain couples TRBV30 to TRBJ2-5, with 11 bases aligning to TRBD2. Germline lookup yields CDR1 GTSNPN and CDR2 SVGIG (reference sequence). With V trimmed by 0 bases and J by 4 bases, 4 bases remained unmatched. This CDR3 contains 15 residues. The CDR3 DNA is TGTGCCTGGAGTGTTAGCGGGGGGGCCAGAGAGACCCAGTACTTC. Its protein product is CAWSVSGGARETQYF.